This T cell receptor (beta chain) was sequenced for a study of cytomegalovirus exposure and HLA in healthy donors. There are 15 residues in the CDR3. Germline V gene lookup returns CDR1 LNHDA and CDR2 SQIVND (reference sequence). V lost 9 bases, J lost 0 bases, and 10 bases stayed unmatched. The PCR was carried out with 60 Vbeta primers and 13 Jbeta primers. Using immunoSEQ multiplex PCR, the repertoire was profiled, and TCRdb retains in-frame clones only, with some absent. This sample's table reports 30,000 to 35,000 clones. Findings and caveats of the study: In a later analysis, fewer than 20,000 TCR beta sequences were associated with HLA alleles at 0.05 false discovery rate.

On this clone: Its antigen is undetermined.

This TCR came from a man aged 40-49 years in good health and CMV-seronegative. The chain couples TRBV19 to TRBJ1-2; 7 nucleotides align to TRBD1. The sample was PBMCs. CDR3 nucleotide sequence: TGTGCCAGCATCCCAGCAGGGGGAGCTAACTATGGCTACACCTTC. Translated, it gives CASIPAGGANYGYTF.